A single sample is the source of the 3 T cell receptor beta chains below, sequenced in a study of radiation and T cells in renal cell carcinoma. The time point denotes: baseline pretreatment blood. Regarding treatment: 15 Gy SBRT to primary tumor, nephrectomy 4 weeks later. Only in-frame clones appear in the TCRdb table, and some are missing; sequencing was by immunoSEQ multiplex PCR. In the table there are some 150,000 clones, approximately 90% of which are singletons. The material sequenced was blood, taken from a patient whose treatment included radiotherapy and nephrectomy. The receptors come from a woman in her fifties or sixties with renal cell carcinoma.

The rearrangement joins TRBV5-1 to TRBJ1-3, with D hard to call. The CDR3 runs 14 residues. Per the germline V gene, CDR1 is SGHRS and CDR2 is YFSETQ. Trimming left V 4 bases short and J 0 bases short, with 8 bases between. The chain's CDR3 is CASSSPGSGNTIYF. For the CDR3, the DNA is TGCGCCAGCAGCAGTCCCGGCTCTGGAAACACCATATATTTT.

The chain carries TRBV18 and TRBJ2-7; 7 bases map to TRBD2. Looked up from germline, CDR1 is KGHSH and CDR2 is LQKENI. Trimming cost V 2 bases and J 6 bases; bases outside gene matches: 1. CDR3 length: 12 amino acids. The chain's CDR3 is CASSPSGGEQYF. The CDR3 DNA is TGTGCCAGCTCACCATCGGGAGGCGAGCAGTACTTC.

The J gene is TRBJ2-7, the V gene TRBV5-1; the D is unclear. Germline V lookup: CDR1 SGHRS, CDR2 YFSETQ. The germline V and J ends were trimmed by 0 bases and 2 bases, with 9 bases remaining between them. The CDR3 has 14 amino acids. Here the CDR3 reads CASSLDSQTYEQYF. CDR3 coding DNA: TGCGCCAGCAGCTTGGACTCGCAGACCTACGAGCAGTACTTC.